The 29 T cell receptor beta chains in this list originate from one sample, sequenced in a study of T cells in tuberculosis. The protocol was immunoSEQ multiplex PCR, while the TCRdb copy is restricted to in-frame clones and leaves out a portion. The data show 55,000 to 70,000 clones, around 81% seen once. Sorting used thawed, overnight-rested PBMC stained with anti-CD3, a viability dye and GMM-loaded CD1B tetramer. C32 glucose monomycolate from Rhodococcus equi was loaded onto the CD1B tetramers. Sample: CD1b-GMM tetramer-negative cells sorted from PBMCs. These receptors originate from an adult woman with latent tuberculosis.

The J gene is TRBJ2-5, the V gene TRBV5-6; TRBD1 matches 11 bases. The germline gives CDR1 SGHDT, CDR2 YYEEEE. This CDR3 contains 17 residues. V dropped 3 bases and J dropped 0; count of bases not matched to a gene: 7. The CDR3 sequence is CASSWTGGGSHQETQYF. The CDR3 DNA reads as TGTGCCAGCAGCTGGACAGGGGGCGGGTCCCACCAAGAGACCCAGTACTTC.

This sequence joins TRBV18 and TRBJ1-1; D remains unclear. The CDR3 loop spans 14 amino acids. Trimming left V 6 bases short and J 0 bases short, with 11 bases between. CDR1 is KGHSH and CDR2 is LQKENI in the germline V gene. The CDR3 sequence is CASSPALLNTEAFF. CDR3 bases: TGTGCCAGCTCCCCCGCACTGCTGAACACTGAAGCTTTCTTT.

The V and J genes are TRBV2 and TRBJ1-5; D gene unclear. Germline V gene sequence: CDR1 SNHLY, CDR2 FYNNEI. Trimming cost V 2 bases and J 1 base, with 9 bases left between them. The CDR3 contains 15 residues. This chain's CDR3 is CASSEYAASNQPQHF. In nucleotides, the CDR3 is TGTGCCAGCAGTGAATATGCAGCGAGCAATCAGCCCCAGCATTTT.

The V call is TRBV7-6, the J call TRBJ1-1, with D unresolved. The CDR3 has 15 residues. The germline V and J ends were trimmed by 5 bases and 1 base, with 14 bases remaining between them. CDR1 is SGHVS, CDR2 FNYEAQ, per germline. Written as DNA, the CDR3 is TGTGCCAGCAGCCCATCTTATGAAGCGAACACTGAAGCTTTCTTT. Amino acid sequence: CASSPSYEANTEAFF.

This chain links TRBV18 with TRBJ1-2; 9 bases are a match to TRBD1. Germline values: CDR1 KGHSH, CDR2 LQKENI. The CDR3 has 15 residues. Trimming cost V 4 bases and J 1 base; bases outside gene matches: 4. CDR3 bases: TGTGCCAGCTCACTTGGGGACAGGGTTAACTATGGCTACACCTTC. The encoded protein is CASSLGDRVNYGYTF.

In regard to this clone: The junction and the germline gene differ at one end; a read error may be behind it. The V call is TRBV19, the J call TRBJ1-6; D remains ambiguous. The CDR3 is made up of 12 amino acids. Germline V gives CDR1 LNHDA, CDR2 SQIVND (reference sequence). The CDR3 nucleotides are TGTGCCAGTAGTATTTATAATTCCCCCCTCCACTTT. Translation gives CASSIYNSPLHF.

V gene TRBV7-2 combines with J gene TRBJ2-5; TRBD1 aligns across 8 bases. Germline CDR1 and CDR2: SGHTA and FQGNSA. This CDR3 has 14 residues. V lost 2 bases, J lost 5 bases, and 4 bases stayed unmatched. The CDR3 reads CASSLPGGVETQYF. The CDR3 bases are TGTGCCAGCAGCTTACCAGGGGGCGTTGAGACCCAGTACTTC.

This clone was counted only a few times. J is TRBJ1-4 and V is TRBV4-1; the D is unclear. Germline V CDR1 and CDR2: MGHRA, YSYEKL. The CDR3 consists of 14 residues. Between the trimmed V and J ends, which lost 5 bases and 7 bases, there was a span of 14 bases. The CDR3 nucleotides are TGCGCCAGCAGCTCTCCCATCCCGGGTGAAAAACTGTTTTTT. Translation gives CASSSPIPGEKLFF.

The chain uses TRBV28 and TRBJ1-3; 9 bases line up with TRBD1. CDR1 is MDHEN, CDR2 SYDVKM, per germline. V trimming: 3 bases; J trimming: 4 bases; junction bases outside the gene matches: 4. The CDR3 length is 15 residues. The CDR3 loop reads CASSFPGQGGNTIYF. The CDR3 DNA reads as TGTGCCAGCAGTTTTCCTGGACAGGGGGGAAACACCATATATTTT.

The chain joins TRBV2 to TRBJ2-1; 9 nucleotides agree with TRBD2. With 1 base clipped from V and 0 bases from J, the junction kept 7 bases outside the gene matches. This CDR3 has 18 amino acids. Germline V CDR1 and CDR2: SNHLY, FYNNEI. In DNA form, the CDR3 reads TGTGCCAGCAGTGAAGTTCTGGTAGCGGGGGACTCCTACAATGAGCAGTTCTTC. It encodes CASSEVLVAGDSYNEQFF. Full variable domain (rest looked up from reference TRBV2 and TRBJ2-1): EPEVTQTPSHQVTQMGQEVILRCVPISNHLYFYWYRQILGQKVEFLVSFYNNEISEKSEIFDDQFSVERPDGSNFTLKIRSTKLEDSAMYFCASSEVLVAGDSYNEQFFGPGTRLTVL.

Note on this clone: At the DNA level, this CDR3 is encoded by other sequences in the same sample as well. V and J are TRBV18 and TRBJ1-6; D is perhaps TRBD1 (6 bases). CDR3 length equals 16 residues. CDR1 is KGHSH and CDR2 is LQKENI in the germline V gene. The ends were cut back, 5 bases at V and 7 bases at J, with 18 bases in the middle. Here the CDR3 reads CASSTSTGLGNSPLHF. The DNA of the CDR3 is TGTGCCAGCTCAACGAGTACAGGGTTGGGGAATTCACCCCTCCACTTT.

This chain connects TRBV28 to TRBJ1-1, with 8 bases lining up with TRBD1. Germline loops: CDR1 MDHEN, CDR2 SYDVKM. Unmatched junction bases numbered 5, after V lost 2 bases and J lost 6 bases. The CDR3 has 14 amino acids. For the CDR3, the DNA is TGTGCCAGCAGTTTACAGGGGGCCGGAGCTGAAGCTTTCTTT. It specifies CASSLQGAGAEAFF.

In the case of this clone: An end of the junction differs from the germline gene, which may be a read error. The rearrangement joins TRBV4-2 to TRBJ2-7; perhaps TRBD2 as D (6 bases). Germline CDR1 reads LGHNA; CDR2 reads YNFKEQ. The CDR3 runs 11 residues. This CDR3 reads CASSQDGGLSF. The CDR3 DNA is TGTGCCAGCAGCCAAGATGGGGGACTTTCGTTC.

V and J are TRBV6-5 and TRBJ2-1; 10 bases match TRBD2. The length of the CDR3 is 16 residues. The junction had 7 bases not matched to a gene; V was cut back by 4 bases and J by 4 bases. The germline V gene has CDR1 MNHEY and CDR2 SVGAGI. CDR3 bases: TGTGCCAGCAGTTCGTCGGAGCGGGGGGGGTACAATGAGCAGTTCTTC. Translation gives CASSSSERGGYNEQFF.

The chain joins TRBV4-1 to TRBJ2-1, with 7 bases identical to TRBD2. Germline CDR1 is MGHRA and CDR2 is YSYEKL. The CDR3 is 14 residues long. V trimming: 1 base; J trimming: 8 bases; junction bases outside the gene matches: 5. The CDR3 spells CASSQVGTIDEQFF. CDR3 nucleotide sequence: TGCGCCAGCAGCCAAGTTGGGACTATTGATGAGCAGTTCTTC.

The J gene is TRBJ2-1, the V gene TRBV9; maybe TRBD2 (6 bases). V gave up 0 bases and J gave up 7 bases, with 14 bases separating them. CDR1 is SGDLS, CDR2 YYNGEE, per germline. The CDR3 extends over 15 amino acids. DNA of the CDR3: TGTGCCAGCAGCGTAGGGCCAATGAGCGGGAATGAGCAGTTCTTC. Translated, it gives CASSVGPMSGNEQFF.

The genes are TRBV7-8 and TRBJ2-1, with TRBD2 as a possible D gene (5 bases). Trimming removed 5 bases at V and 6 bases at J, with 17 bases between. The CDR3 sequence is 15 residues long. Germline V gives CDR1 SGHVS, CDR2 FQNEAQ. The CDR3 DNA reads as TGTGCCAGCAGCGACCGAGGGAGCTTTGTCAATGAGCAGTTCTTC. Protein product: CASSDRGSFVNEQFF.

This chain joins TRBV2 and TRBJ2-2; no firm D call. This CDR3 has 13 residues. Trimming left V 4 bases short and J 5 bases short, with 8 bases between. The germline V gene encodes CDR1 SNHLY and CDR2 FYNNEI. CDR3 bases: TGTGCCAGCAGTGCGGAGACGACCGGGGAGCTGTTTTTT. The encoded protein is CASSAETTGELFF.

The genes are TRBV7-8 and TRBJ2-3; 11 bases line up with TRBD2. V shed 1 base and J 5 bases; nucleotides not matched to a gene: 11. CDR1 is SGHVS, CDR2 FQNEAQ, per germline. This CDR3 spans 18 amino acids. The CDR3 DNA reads TGTGCCAGCAGCTTAGGATTTCTAGCGGGGGGCCTGGGAGATACGCAGTATTTT. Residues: CASSLGFLAGGLGDTQYF.

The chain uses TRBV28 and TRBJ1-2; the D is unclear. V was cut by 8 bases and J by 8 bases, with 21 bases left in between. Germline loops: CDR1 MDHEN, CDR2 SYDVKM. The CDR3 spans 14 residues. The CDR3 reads CASRRLLRTEGYTF. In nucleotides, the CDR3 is TGTGCCAGCCGAAGGCTCCTCCGGACTGAAGGCTACACCTTC.

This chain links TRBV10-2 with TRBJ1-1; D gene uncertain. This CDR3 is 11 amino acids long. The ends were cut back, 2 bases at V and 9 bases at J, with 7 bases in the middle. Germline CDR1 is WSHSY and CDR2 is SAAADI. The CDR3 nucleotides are TGCGCCAGCAGTGAGGCCGAGAAAGCTTTCTTT. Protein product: CASSEAEKAFF.

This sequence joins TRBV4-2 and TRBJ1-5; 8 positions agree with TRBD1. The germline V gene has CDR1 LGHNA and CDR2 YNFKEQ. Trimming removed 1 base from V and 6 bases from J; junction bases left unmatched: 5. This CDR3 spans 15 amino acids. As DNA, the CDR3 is TGTGCCAGCAGCCAAGTGGACAGGGAAGGTCAGCCCCAGCATTTT. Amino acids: CASSQVDREGQPQHF.

As DNA, the CDR3 is TGTGCCAGCAGCTTTGGGGACAGGGGGTTTAGCGACGAGCAGTACTTC. Its translation is CASSFGDRGFSDEQYF. The chain uses TRBV5-5 and TRBJ2-7; 11 nucleotides match TRBD1. The CDR3 contains 16 residues. V trimming: 2 bases; J trimming: 5 bases; junction bases outside the gene matches: 9. Germline V lookup: CDR1 SGHKS, CDR2 YYEKEE (reference sequence).

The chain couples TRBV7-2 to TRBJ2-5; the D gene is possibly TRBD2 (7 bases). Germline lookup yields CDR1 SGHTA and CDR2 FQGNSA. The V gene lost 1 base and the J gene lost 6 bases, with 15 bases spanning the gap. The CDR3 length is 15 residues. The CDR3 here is CASSLVGGGIQTQYF. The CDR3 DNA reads TGTGCCAGCAGCTTAGTGGGGGGGGGCATCCAGACCCAGTACTTC.

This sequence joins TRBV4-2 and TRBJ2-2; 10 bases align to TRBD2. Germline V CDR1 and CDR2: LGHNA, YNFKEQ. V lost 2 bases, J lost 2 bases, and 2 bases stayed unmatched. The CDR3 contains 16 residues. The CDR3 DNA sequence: TGTGCCAGCAGCCAACCTAGCGGGGGAAACACCGGGGAGCTGTTTTTT. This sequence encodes CASSQPSGGNTGELFF.

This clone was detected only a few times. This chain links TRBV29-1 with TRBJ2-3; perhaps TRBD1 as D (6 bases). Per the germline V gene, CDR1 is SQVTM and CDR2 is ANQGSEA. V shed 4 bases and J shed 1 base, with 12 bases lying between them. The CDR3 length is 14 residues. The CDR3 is CSVAQGTGTDTQYF. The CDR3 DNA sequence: TGCAGCGTTGCACAGGGCACGGGCACAGATACGCAGTATTTT.

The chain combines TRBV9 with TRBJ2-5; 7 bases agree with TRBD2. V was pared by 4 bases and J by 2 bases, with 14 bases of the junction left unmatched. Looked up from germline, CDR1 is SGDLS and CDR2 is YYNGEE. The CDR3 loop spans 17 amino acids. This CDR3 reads CASSPQGGAGLQETQYF. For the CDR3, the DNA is TGTGCCAGCAGCCCCCAGGGAGGAGCGGGGTTACAAGAGACCCAGTACTTC.

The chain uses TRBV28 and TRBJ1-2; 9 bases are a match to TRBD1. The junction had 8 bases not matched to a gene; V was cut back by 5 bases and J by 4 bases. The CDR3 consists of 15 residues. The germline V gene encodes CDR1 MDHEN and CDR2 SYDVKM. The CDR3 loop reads CASSKAGQGIYGYTF. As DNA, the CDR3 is TGTGCCAGCAGTAAAGCGGGACAGGGAATCTATGGCTACACCTTC.

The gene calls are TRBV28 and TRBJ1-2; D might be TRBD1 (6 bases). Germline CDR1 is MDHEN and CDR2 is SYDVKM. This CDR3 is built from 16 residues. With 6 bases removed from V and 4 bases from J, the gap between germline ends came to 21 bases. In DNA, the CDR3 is TGTGCCAGCAGGGACCGGACAGCCCTCGGCCTCTATGGCTACACCTTC. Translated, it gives CASRDRTALGLYGYTF.